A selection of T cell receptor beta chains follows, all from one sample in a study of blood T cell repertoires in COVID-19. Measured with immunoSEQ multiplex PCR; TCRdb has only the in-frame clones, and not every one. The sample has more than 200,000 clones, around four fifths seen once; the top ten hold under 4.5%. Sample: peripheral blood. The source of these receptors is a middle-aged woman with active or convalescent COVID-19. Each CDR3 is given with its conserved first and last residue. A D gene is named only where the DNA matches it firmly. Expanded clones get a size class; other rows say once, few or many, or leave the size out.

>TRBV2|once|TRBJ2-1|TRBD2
TGTGCCAGCAGTGCTAGCGGTACGTTTTGGAACAATGAGCAGTTCTTC
CASSASGTFWNNEQFF
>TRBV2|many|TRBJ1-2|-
TGTGCCAGGACCTGGACAGTAGATGGCTACACCTTC
CARTWTVDGYTF
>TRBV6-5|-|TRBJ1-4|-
TGTGCCAGTCCCCCCCCAGGGGACAATGAAAAACTGTTTTTT
CASPPPGDNEKLFF
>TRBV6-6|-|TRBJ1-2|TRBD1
TGTGCCAGCAGTACACTCCGGGACAGAGAGTATGGCTACACCTTC
CASSTLRDREYGYTF
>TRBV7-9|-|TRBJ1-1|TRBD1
TGTGCCAGCAGCTGGGAGACAGGGGCAGGCAACACTGAAGCTTTCTTT
CASSWETGAGNTEAFF
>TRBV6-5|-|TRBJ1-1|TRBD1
TGTGCCAGCACGGGGACAGGGGGGACCACTGAAGCTTTCTTT
CASTGTGGTTEAFF
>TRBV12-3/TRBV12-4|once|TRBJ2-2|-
TGTGCCAGCAGTCCCGACAGCAGCGGGGAGCTGTTTTTT
CASSPDSSGELFF
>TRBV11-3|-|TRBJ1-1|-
TGTGCCAGCAGCTTAGAGACGACTGCTGAAGCTTTCTTT
CASSLETTAEAFF
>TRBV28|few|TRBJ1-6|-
TGTGCCAGCAGTTTGCGTAATTCACCCCTCCACTTT
CASSLRNSPLHF
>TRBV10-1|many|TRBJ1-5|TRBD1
TGCGCCAGCAGCGCCCCAAAAGGACAGGTTCATAGCAATCAGCCCCAGCATTTT
CASSAPKGQVHSNQPQHF
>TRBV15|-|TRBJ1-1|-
TGTGCCACCAGCAGAGAATTTCCATCGAGCACTGAAGCTTTCTTT
CATSREFPSSTEAFF
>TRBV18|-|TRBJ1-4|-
TGTGCCAGCTCACCACCGAACAGTGAAAAACTGTTTTTT
CASSPPNSEKLFF
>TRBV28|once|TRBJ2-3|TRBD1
TGTGCCAGCAGTTTAGACAGGGGAAGCACAGATACGCAGTATTTT
CASSLDRGSTDTQYF
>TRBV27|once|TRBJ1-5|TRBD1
TGTGCCAGCAGTTGGACAGGGGTCGGGCAGCCCCAGCATTTT
CASSWTGVGQPQHF
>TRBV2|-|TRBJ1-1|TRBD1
TGTGCCAGCAATAGGGGGCGGAGCACTGAAGCTTTCTTT
CASNRGRSTEAFF
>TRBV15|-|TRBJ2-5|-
TGTGCCACCAGCGGGCGGAGGGGGCTACCCCAAGAGACCCAGTACTTC
CATSGRRGLPQETQYF
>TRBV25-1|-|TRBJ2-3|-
TGTGCCAGCGGGGAGAGCACAGATACGCAGTATTTT
CASGESTDTQYF
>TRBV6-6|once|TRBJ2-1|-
TGTGCCAGCAGTTACTCGATTCTAGAACTCTACAATGAGCAGTTCTTC
CASSYSILELYNEQFF
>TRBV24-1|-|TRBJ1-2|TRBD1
TGTGCCACCAGTGATCCCGGGACAGGGGGTTCCCATCGGTATGGCTACACCTTC
CATSDPGTGGSHRYGYTF
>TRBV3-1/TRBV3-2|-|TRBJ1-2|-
TGTGCCAGCAGCCCGGTTCCTGACTATGGCTACACCTTC
CASSPVPDYGYTF
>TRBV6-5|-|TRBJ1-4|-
TGTGCCAGCAGTAGGGGGAATGAAAAACTGTTTTTT
CASSRGNEKLFF
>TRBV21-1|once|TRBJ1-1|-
TGTGCCAGCAGGGGACAGGGCCGCACTGAAGCTTTCTTT
CASRGQGRTEAFF
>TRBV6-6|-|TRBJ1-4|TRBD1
TGTGCCAGCAACCAGGGGGTTAATGAAAAACTGTTTTTT
CASNQGVNEKLFF
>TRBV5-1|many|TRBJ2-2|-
TGCGCCAGCAGCATTCAACCCGACAGGGGGGAGCTGTTTTTT
CASSIQPDRGELFF
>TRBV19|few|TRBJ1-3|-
TGTGCCAGTAGTATTGGCCCTTTTGGAAACACCATATATTTT
CASSIGPFGNTIYF
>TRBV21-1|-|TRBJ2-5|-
TGTGCCAGCAGCAAAGATCACAGATACCAAGAGACCCAGTACTTC
CASSKDHRYQETQYF
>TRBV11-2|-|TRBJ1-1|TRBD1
TGTGCCAGCAGCTCCGCCGGAGTCTACAGGGGAGCTTTCTTT
CASSSAGVYRGAFF
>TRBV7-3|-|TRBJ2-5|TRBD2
TGTGCCAGCAGCTTAAGCCCCGGGACTAGATTAAACTTC
CASSLSPGTRLNF
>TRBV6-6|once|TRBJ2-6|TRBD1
TGTGCCAGCAGTCCGGGACAGGGGTTATCTGGGGCCAACGTCCTGACTTTC
CASSPGQGLSGANVLTF
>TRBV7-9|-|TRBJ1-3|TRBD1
TGTGCCAGCAGCGCTGCAGGGGGCTCTGGAAACACCATATATTTT
CASSAAGGSGNTIYF
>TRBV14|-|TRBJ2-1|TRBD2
TGTGCCAGCAGCCTTTCTTTGGGGACTAGCGATGAGCAGTTCTTC
CASSLSLGTSDEQFF
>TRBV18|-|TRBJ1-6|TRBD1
TGTGCCAGCTCACTGGGGACAGACCATCATTCACCCCTCCACTTT
CASSLGTDHHSPLHF
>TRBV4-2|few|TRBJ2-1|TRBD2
TGTGCCAGCAGCCAAGAGGAAGCGGGGGTGTCCCACAATGAGCAGTTCTTC
CASSQEEAGVSHNEQFF